The 26 T cell receptor beta chains below come from one sample, sequenced in a study of blood T cell repertoires in COVID-19. Assay: immunoSEQ multiplex PCR; the TCRdb copy retains only in-frame clones and omits some. This sample has some 120,000 clones, with more than 70% found just once. The sample was peripheral blood. All receptors derive from a woman aged 55 to 70 with acute or convalescent COVID-19.

The chain joins TRBV25-1 to TRBJ1-2; D is possibly TRBD1 (6 bases). Trimming took off 2 bases at V and 8 bases at J, with 15 bases between the two ends. Germline lookup yields CDR1 MGHDK and CDR2 SYGVNS. The CDR3 runs 14 residues. The CDR3 DNA reads as TGTGCCAGCAGTGAAGTTGGGGGGCGGGGGGGCTACACCTTC. Translated, it gives CASSEVGGRGGYTF.

This clone was seen only a few times. The rearrangement joins TRBV19 to TRBJ2-7, with 11 bases lining up with TRBD1. This CDR3 comprises 14 residues. The V and J ends lost 3 bases and 3 bases, in that order; junction bases with no gene match: 1. In germline, CDR1 is LNHDA, CDR2 SQIVND (reference sequence). The CDR3 DNA reads as TGTGCCAGTAGTATTGGGACAGGGGGCTACGAGCAGTACTTC. Protein sequence: CASSIGTGGYEQYF.

J is TRBJ2-4 and V is TRBV1; the D call of TRBD2 is as the table states it, not checked on the DNA. TRBV1 is assigned pseudogene status. The CDR3 is 16 residues long. The CDR3 region is CTSSQDVASGQNIQYF. The CDR3, as DNA: TGCACCAGCAGCCAAGATGTGGCTAGCGGGCAAAACATTCAGTACTTC.

This clone turned up a few times. The gene calls are TRBV21-1 and TRBJ1-1. TRBV21-1 is recorded as a pseudogene. This CDR3 comprises 13 residues. CDR3 DNA sequence: TGTGCCAGCAGCAAAGCCGAGGGTCTTGAAGCTTTCTTT. Translating gives CASSKAEGLEAFF.

The gene calls are TRBV5-1 and TRBJ2-5; 7 nucleotides agree with TRBD1. There are 14 residues in the CDR3. The V gene's germline CDR1 is SGHRS and CDR2 YFSETQ. J was trimmed by 4 bases and V by 4 bases; bases with no gene match: 7. CDR3 loop: CASSPGPGGETQYF. The CDR3 bases are TGCGCCAGCAGCCCCGGACCAGGGGGAGAGACCCAGTACTTC.

A few counts support this clone. The rearrangement joins TRBV14 to TRBJ2-7, with no clear D. The CDR3 totals 8 residues. The germline V gene encodes CDR1 SGHDN and CDR2 FVKESK. The V end was cut by 11 bases, the J end by 6 bases, with 5 bases between. CDR3 DNA: TGTGCCCACACCGAGCAGTACGTC. Its protein is CAHTEQYV.

The rearrangement uses TRBV11-1 and TRBJ2-7; no clear D gene. This CDR3 region has 11 residues. V lost 1 base and J lost 9, with 7 bases in between. CDR1 is SGHAT and CDR2 is FQDESV in the germline V gene (reference sequence). The CDR3 sequence: CASSLGFGQYF. The CDR3 DNA is TGTGCCAGCAGCTTAGGGTTCGGGCAGTACTTC. The whole variable domain, remainder taken from reference TRBV11-1 and TRBJ2-7, is EAEVAQSPRYKITEKSQAVAFWCDPISGHATLYWYRQILGQGPELLVQFQDESVVDDSQLPKDRFSAERLKGVDSTLKIQPAELGDSAMYLCASSLGFGQYFGPGTRLTVT.

The count of this clone is one. This rearrangement joins TRBV2 to TRBJ1-2; 7 nucleotides line up with TRBD1. The ends lost 6 bases at V and 6 bases at J; junction bases unmatched: 13. This CDR3 spans 15 amino acids. The germline gives CDR1 SNHLY, CDR2 FYNNEI. The CDR3 DNA follows: TGTGCCAGCAGCGCCGACAGGGCCTCTCCCCATGGCTACACCTTC. Amino acids: CASSADRASPHGYTF.

This chain connects TRBV30 to TRBJ2-1, with D perhaps TRBD2 (5 bases). V lost 1 base and J lost 10, with 11 bases in between. This CDR3 has 12 residues. Germline CDR1 is GTSNPN and CDR2 is SVGIG (reference sequence). CDR3 nucleotides: TGTGCCTGGAGTGCTCTAGAGGGAGAGCAGTTCTTC. It specifies CAWSALEGEQFF.

V usage is TRBV20-1 and J usage is TRBJ2-1, with TRBD2 matching over 11 bases. The CDR3 has 11 amino acids. Germline loops: CDR1 DFQATT, CDR2 SNEGSKA (reference sequence). With 6 bases clipped from V and 11 bases from J, the junction kept 3 bases outside the gene matches. The CDR3 DNA reads TGCAGTGCCAGGACTAGCGGGCAGCAGTTCTTC. Its translation is CSARTSGQQFF.

V and J are TRBV4-2 and TRBJ2-7; D gene uncertain. Germline V CDR1 and CDR2: LGHNA, YNFKEQ. CDR3 size: 14 residues. V shed 0 bases and J shed 0 bases, with 6 bases lying between them. The CDR3 sequence is CASSQDWPSYEQYF. As DNA, the CDR3 is TGTGCCAGCAGCCAAGACTGGCCCTCCTACGAGCAGTACTTC.

This clone was recorded once. Here the CDR3 DNA reads TGCGCCAGCAGCTCACTAGCGGGAGTGGCAGATACGCAGTATTTT. Amino acids: CASSSLAGVADTQYF. The chain combines TRBV5-1 with TRBJ2-3; TRBD2 matches 11 bases. This CDR3 is built from 15 residues. With 3 bases clipped from V and 4 bases from J, the junction kept 4 bases outside the gene matches. Germline loops: CDR1 SGHRS, CDR2 YFSETQ.

The chain has TRBV19 and TRBJ1-1; 7 nucleotides match TRBD1. The CDR3 covers 13 residues. The V gene's germline CDR1 is LNHDA and CDR2 SQIVND (reference sequence). The V and J ends lost 1 base and 5 bases, in that order; junction bases with no gene match: 1. The CDR3 region has the DNA TGTGCCAGTAGTATAGCAGGGGGAACTGAAGCTTTCTTT. Its translation is CASSIAGGTEAFF.

J is TRBJ1-5 and V is TRBV19, with TRBD1 matching 8 bases. CDR1 and CDR2 from the germline V gene are LNHDA and SQIVND (reference sequence). The CDR3 has 16 amino acids. V gave up 4 bases and J gave up 0 bases; unmatched junction bases: 5. The CDR3, as DNA: TGTGCCAGTAGTAGGGCACAGGGGGTTAGCAATCAGCCCCAGCATTTT. It encodes CASSRAQGVSNQPQHF.

The gene calls are TRBV28 and TRBJ1-2; D unresolved. This CDR3 spans 13 amino acids. Looked up from germline, CDR1 is MDHEN and CDR2 is SYDVKM. With 2 bases removed from V and 2 bases from J, the gap between germline ends came to 6 bases. CDR3 protein: CASSLPLNYGYTF. The CDR3 coding sequence is TGTGCCAGCAGTTTACCCTTGAACTATGGCTACACCTTC.

This clone appeared a few times. J is TRBJ1-2 and V is TRBV19; TRBD1 aligns across 7 bases. Germline V CDR1 and CDR2: LNHDA, SQIVND (reference sequence). The CDR3 loop spans 14 amino acids. Trimming removed 7 bases from V and 3 bases from J; junction bases left unmatched: 8. The CDR3 loop is CASTKGGVDYGYTF. Written as DNA, the CDR3 is TGTGCCAGTACCAAAGGGGGCGTAGACTATGGCTACACCTTC.

This clone was counted a single time. J is TRBJ1-1 and V is TRBV5-1, with D hard to call. This CDR3 is 14 amino acids long. V lost 2 bases, J lost 7 bases, and 15 bases lay in between. The V gene's germline CDR1 is SGHRS and CDR2 YFSETQ. CDR3 DNA sequence: TGCGCCAGCAGCTTTCGGGGAGATATCGATGAAGCTTTCTTT. Protein product: CASSFRGDIDEAFF. Looking up the rest from reference TRBV5-1 and TRBJ1-1 gives the full variable domain: KAGVTQTPRYLIKTRGQQVTLSCSPISGHRSVSWYQQTPGQGLQFLFEYFSETQRNKGNFPGRFSGRQFSNSRSEMNVSTLELGDSALYLCASSFRGDIDEAFFGQGTRLTVV.

This clone was seen only once. V and J are TRBV6-5 and TRBJ2-7; perhaps TRBD2 as D (6 bases). This CDR3 comprises 12 residues. The germline V gene encodes CDR1 MNHEY and CDR2 SVGAGI. V was clipped by 7 bases and J by 6 bases, with 13 bases between them. For the CDR3, the DNA is TGTGCCAGCACCCAGACGGGAGCCGAGCAGTACTTC. It translates to CASTQTGAEQYF.

This clone was seen just once. The chain joins TRBV11-1 to TRBJ2-5, with D perhaps TRBD2 (6 bases). Germline V gene sequence: CDR1 SGHAT, CDR2 FQDESV (reference sequence). V was cut by 3 bases and J by 5 bases, with 13 bases left in between. There are 14 residues in the CDR3. The CDR3 here is CASSFDRGSETQYF. In DNA form, the CDR3 reads TGTGCCAGCAGCTTTGATCGGGGGTCGGAGACCCAGTACTTC. The full variable domain, with the rest looked up from reference TRBV11-1 and TRBJ2-5, is EAEVAQSPRYKITEKSQAVAFWCDPISGHATLYWYRQILGQGPELLVQFQDESVVDDSQLPKDRFSAERLKGVDSTLKIQPAELGDSAMYLCASSFDRGSETQYFGPGTRLLVL.

The CDR3 DNA is TGTGCCAGTAGCCCGAGGGCCGAACGCGGGACCCAGTACTTC. Translated, it gives CASSPRAERGTQYF. V and J are TRBV19 and TRBJ2-5, with D perhaps matching TRBD2 (5 bases). Trimming removed 6 bases from V and 7 bases from J, with 18 bases in between. The CDR3 runs to 14 residues. Per germline, CDR1 LNHDA and CDR2 SQIVND (reference sequence).

The V gene is TRBV25-1, the J gene TRBJ1-6, with 9 nucleotides matching TRBD1. Germline trimming cut 7 bases from V and 8 bases from J; bases unmatched to any gene: 9. The CDR3 covers 15 residues. Germline CDR1 and CDR2: MGHDK and SYGVNS. This CDR3 reads CASKPRDRVYSPLHF. The CDR3 region has the DNA TGTGCCAGCAAACCCCGGGACAGGGTTTATTCACCCCTCCACTTT. The full variable domain, completed using reference TRBV25-1 and TRBJ1-6, is EADIYQTPRYLVIGTGKKITLECSQTMGHDKMYWYQQDPGMELHLIHYSYGVNSTEKGDLSSESTVSRIRTEHFPLTLESARPSHTSQYLCASKPRDRVYSPLHFGNGTRLTVT.

This clone came up once. V usage is TRBV5-4 and J usage is TRBJ2-2; the match to TRBD1 covers 9 bases. CDR1 SGHNT and CDR2 YYREEE come from the germline V gene (reference sequence). The CDR3 totals 17 residues. J was trimmed by 7 bases and V by 2 bases; bases with no gene match: 12. The CDR3 sequence is CASSLSGTGTIRGELFF. CDR3 coding DNA: TGTGCCAGCAGCTTAAGTGGGACAGGGACTATTCGCGGGGAGCTGTTTTTT.

The chain recombines TRBV2 with TRBJ1-1; the D is unclear. V lost 4 bases and J lost 0, with 9 bases in between. The CDR3 has 14 amino acids. Germline V gene data show CDR1 as SNHLY and CDR2 as FYNNEI. The CDR3 protein is CASSVEVLNTEAFF. DNA of the CDR3: TGTGCCAGCAGTGTTGAGGTACTGAACACTGAAGCTTTCTTT. Full variable domain (missing parts from reference TRBV2 and TRBJ1-1): EPEVTQTPSHQVTQMGQEVILRCVPISNHLYFYWYRQILGQKVEFLVSFYNNEISEKSEIFDDQFSVERPDGSNFTLKIRSTKLEDSAMYFCASSVEVLNTEAFFGQGTRLTVV.

This clone showed up just once. This chain links TRBV9 with TRBJ1-4, with TRBD1 identical over 10 bases. J gave up 10 bases and V 4 bases, and 10 bases lay outside the gene matches. The germline CDR1 and CDR2 sequences are SGDLS and YYNGEE. This CDR3 has 15 amino acids. The CDR3 is CASSPLDRGQGKLFF. CDR3 DNA: TGTGCCAGCAGCCCCCTCGACAGGGGGCAAGGAAAACTGTTTTTT.

The chain recombines TRBV6-1 with TRBJ1-1; perhaps TRBD1 as D (5 bases). CDR1 is MNHNS and CDR2 is SASEGT in the germline V gene. CDR3 length: 15 amino acids. Trimming cost V 1 base and J 3 bases, with 12 bases left between them. The CDR3 is CASSEEGWQHTEAFF. CDR3 coding DNA: TGTGCCAGCAGTGAAGAGGGGTGGCAGCACACTGAAGCTTTCTTT.

CDR3: CASSPQGGAGEKLFF. The CDR3 bases are TGTGCCAGCAGCCCCCAAGGGGGCGCTGGTGAAAAACTGTTTTTT. This rearrangement joins TRBV7-3 to TRBJ1-4; TRBD1 matches at 7 bases. V gave up 5 bases and J gave up 7 bases; unmatched junction bases: 10. This CDR3 has 15 amino acids. CDR1 and CDR2 (germline): SGHTA, FQGTGA.